This TCR beta chain appears in the sequencing data of a study of identical twins. Germline CDR1 reads KGHDR; CDR2 reads SFDVKD. The CDR3 covers 17 residues. V dropped 4 bases and J dropped 1; count of bases not matched to a gene: 4. Each CDR3 protein is one row after TCRdb ran MiXCR on the 5' RACE reads. The data hold approximately 490,000 distinct CDR3 sequences, with about 22% observed a single time. The same data also went into a second study, on yellow fever vaccine responses in identical twins.

The origin of this receptor is a woman younger than 35 in good health. V gene TRBV24-1 combines with J gene TRBJ2-6; 9 bases agree with TRBD1. The sample consisted of CD4+ T cells sorted from blood. The DNA for the CDR3 is TGTGCCACCAGTGACGCGGGACAGGGATCTGGGGCCAACGTCCTGACTTTC. Amino acids: CATSDAGQGSGANVLTF.